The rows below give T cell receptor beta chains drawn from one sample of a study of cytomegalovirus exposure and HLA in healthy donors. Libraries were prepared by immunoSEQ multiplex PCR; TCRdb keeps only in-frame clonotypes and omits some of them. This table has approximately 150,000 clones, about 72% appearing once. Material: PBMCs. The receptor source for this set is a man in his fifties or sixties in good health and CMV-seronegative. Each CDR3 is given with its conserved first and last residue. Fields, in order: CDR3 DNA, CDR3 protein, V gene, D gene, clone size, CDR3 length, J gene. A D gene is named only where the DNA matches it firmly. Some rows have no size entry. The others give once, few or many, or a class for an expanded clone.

DNA: TGTGCCTCCCAGGGCCGCTTAGAGAACACCGGGGAGCTGTTTTTT
CDR3: CASQGRLENTGELFF
V: TRBV30
D: -
size: -
length: 15
J: TRBJ2-2

DNA: TGTGCCAGCAGCTGGGACTATACCTACGAGCAGTACTTC
CDR3: CASSWDYTYEQYF
V: TRBV27
D: TRBD2
size: -
length: 13
J: TRBJ2-7

DNA: TGTGCCAGCAGACATAGACAGGGCACAGATACGCAGTATTTT
CDR3: CASRHRQGTDTQYF
V: TRBV13
D: -
size: -
length: 14
J: TRBJ2-3

DNA: TGTGCCAGCCTTCGGGGGGCCACCTACGAGCAGTACTTC
CDR3: CASLRGATYEQYF
V: TRBV28
D: -
size: -
length: 13
J: TRBJ2-7

DNA: TGTGCCGTCCTAGGGGCCCACGAGCAGTACTTC
CDR3: CAVLGAHEQYF
V: TRBV19
D: -
size: -
length: 11
J: TRBJ2-7

DNA: TGTGCCAGCAGTTTGAGAGAGTCACCCCTCCACTTT
CDR3: CASSLRESPLHF
V: TRBV28
D: -
size: -
length: 12
J: TRBJ1-6

DNA: TGTGCCAGCAGCCCGGGGGACGCTGGAAACACCATATATTTT
CDR3: CASSPGDAGNTIYF
V: TRBV11-2
D: -
size: -
length: 14
J: TRBJ1-3

DNA: TGTGCCAGCAACGGCGGGTTGGGAATGGATTCACCCCTCCACTTT
CDR3: CASNGGLGMDSPLHF
V: TRBV6-5
D: -
size: -
length: 15
J: TRBJ1-6

DNA: TGTGCCAGCAGCGGACAGGGAACCGCCTCCTATGGCTACACCTTC
CDR3: CASSGQGTASYGYTF
V: TRBV5-4
D: TRBD1
size: few
length: 15
J: TRBJ1-2

DNA: TGTGCCAGCAGTCGACGGACTAGCGGGAGAGTGTCGGATACGCAGTATTTT
CDR3: CASSRRTSGRVSDTQYF
V: TRBV5-6
D: TRBD2
size: few
length: 17
J: TRBJ2-3

DNA: TGTGCCAGCAGCCGCCAGACTAGCGGGTTACCCTACGAGCAGTACTTC
CDR3: CASSRQTSGLPYEQYF
V: TRBV14
D: TRBD2
size: -
length: 16
J: TRBJ2-7

DNA: TGTGCCAGCAGCCCCACTGGGGGGACTAACACAGATACGCAGTATTTT
CDR3: CASSPTGGTNTDTQYF
V: TRBV9
D: TRBD2
size: -
length: 16
J: TRBJ2-3

DNA: TGTGCCAGCAGCGGATCCCGGACTGGCAGCTCCTACAATGAGCAGTTCTTC
CDR3: CASSGSRTGSSYNEQFF
V: TRBV9
D: -
size: few
length: 17
J: TRBJ2-1

DNA: TGTGCCAGCAGGCAGGGCCGAGAGCAGTACTTC
CDR3: CASRQGREQYF
V: TRBV6-5
D: -
size: few
length: 11
J: TRBJ2-7

DNA: TGTGCCAGCAGCGTAGCTGATGGACAGATGAACACTGAAGCTTTCTTT
CDR3: CASSVADGQMNTEAFF
V: TRBV9
D: -
size: -
length: 16
J: TRBJ1-1

DNA: TGTGCCAGCAGTCCAGGGGCAACTAATGAAAAACTGTTTTTT
CDR3: CASSPGATNEKLFF
V: TRBV2
D: -
size: -
length: 14
J: TRBJ1-4

DNA: TGCGCCAGCAGCTTGATGCTAGCGGGAGTGGAGCTGTTTTTT
CDR3: CASSLMLAGVELFF
V: TRBV5-1
D: TRBD2
size: -
length: 14
J: TRBJ2-2

DNA: TGCGCCAGCAGCCAAGATCGGCGCAGGGGGCATATAACTAATGAAAAACTGTTTTTT
CDR3: CASSQDRRRGHITNEKLFF
V: TRBV4-3
D: TRBD1
size: -
length: 19
J: TRBJ1-4

DNA: TGTGCCTGGAGCCCGATAGACTCCTATGGCTACACCTTC
CDR3: CAWSPIDSYGYTF
V: TRBV30
D: -
size: -
length: 13
J: TRBJ1-2

DNA: TGTGCCTGGACGATGGGGCTTAATTCACCCCTCCACTTT
CDR3: CAWTMGLNSPLHF
V: TRBV30
D: -
size: -
length: 13
J: TRBJ1-6

DNA: TGTGCCAGTAGTTATAACAAAAACATTCAGTACTTC
CDR3: CASSYNKNIQYF
V: TRBV19
D: -
size: -
length: 12
J: TRBJ2-4

DNA: TGTGCCAGCAGCTTATTCGCGGGAGGGTACAATGAGCAGTTCTTC
CDR3: CASSLFAGGYNEQFF
V: TRBV7-9
D: TRBD2
size: -
length: 15
J: TRBJ2-1

DNA: TGTGCCAGCAGCTCGGTCCGGGGAAACACTGAAGCTTTCTTT
CDR3: CASSSVRGNTEAFF
V: TRBV5-4
D: -
size: -
length: 14
J: TRBJ1-1

DNA: TGTGCCAGCAGTGAAGCAGGGGGGGCCTATGGCTACACCTTC
CDR3: CASSEAGGAYGYTF
V: TRBV6-1
D: -
size: -
length: 14
J: TRBJ1-2

DNA: TGTGCCAGCAGACTAAGGGAGGACTCACCCCTCCACTTT
CDR3: CASRLREDSPLHF
V: TRBV6-6
D: -
size: -
length: 13
J: TRBJ1-6

DNA: TGTGCCAGCAGCCTGACCGGGACTAGCGGATCCGAGCAGTACTTC
CDR3: CASSLTGTSGSEQYF
V: TRBV7-2
D: TRBD2
size: -
length: 15
J: TRBJ2-7

DNA: TGTGCCAGCAAGCTACAGGGTATGAACACTGAAGCTTTCTTT
CDR3: CASKLQGMNTEAFF
V: TRBV6-5
D: -
size: -
length: 14
J: TRBJ1-1

DNA: TGCGCCAGCAGCTTACAGGGGTCGACTAATGAAAAACTGTTTTTT
CDR3: CASSLQGSTNEKLFF
V: TRBV5-1
D: TRBD1
size: -
length: 15
J: TRBJ1-4

DNA: TGCGCCAGCAGCTTGACAAGCCTGCGGCTCTCTGGAAACACCATATATTTT
CDR3: CASSLTSLRLSGNTIYF
V: TRBV5-1
D: -
size: -
length: 17
J: TRBJ1-3

DNA: TGTGCCAGCAGTCGAGGACAGGGGAATTCACCCCTCCACTTT
CDR3: CASSRGQGNSPLHF
V: TRBV6-5
D: TRBD1
size: -
length: 14
J: TRBJ1-6

DNA: TGTGCCAGCAGCCCGGAATTGGGACTAGCGGGCTGGGAAGTCGGCGAGCAGTACTTC
CDR3: CASSPELGLAGWEVGEQYF
V: TRBV7-9
D: TRBD2
size: -
length: 19
J: TRBJ2-7

DNA: TGTGCCAGCAGCGTAGCGATACAGGGGACGAACACTGAAGCTTTCTTT
CDR3: CASSVAIQGTNTEAFF
V: TRBV9
D: TRBD1
size: few
length: 16
J: TRBJ1-1

DNA: TGTGCCAGCAGCCTTACCGGGACACGCACTGAAGCTTTCTTT
CDR3: CASSLTGTRTEAFF
V: TRBV5-6
D: -
size: -
length: 14
J: TRBJ1-1

DNA: TGTGCCAGTAGTACCCGAGGAGGGGGCAGGGGGAGAGAAACTGAAGCTTTCTTT
CDR3: CASSTRGGGRGRETEAFF
V: TRBV19
D: TRBD1
size: few
length: 18
J: TRBJ1-1

DNA: TGTGCCAGCAGGGAAGGGAGATACGATCAGCCCCAGCATTTT
CDR3: CASREGRYDQPQHF
V: TRBV2
D: -
size: few
length: 14
J: TRBJ1-5

DNA: TGTGCCAGTAGGGACAGACCGAATAATTCACCCCTCCACTTT
CDR3: CASRDRPNNSPLHF
V: TRBV19
D: -
size: many
length: 14
J: TRBJ1-6

DNA: TGCGCCAGCAGCTATAGCGGGAATGACGATACGCAGTATTTT
CDR3: CASSYSGNDDTQYF
V: TRBV5-1
D: TRBD2
size: -
length: 14
J: TRBJ2-3

DNA: TGTGCCAGCAGCCGGACTAGCGGAGGAACTAGCACAGATACGCAGTATTTT
CDR3: CASSRTSGGTSTDTQYF
V: TRBV5-4
D: TRBD2
size: -
length: 17
J: TRBJ2-3

DNA: TGTGCCAGCAGCTCCCCGACTAGCGGGAGGGGCGGGGAGCTGTTTTTT
CDR3: CASSSPTSGRGGELFF
V: TRBV7-2
D: TRBD2
size: -
length: 16
J: TRBJ2-2

DNA: TGTGCCAGTAGTATCCCCTCGGAGGGGAATCAGCCCCAGCATTTT
CDR3: CASSIPSEGNQPQHF
V: TRBV19
D: -
size: few
length: 15
J: TRBJ1-5

DNA: TGTGCCAGCAGTTACAGGGGGCCCTACGAGCAGTACTTC
CDR3: CASSYRGPYEQYF
V: TRBV6-5
D: TRBD1
size: -
length: 13
J: TRBJ2-7

DNA: TGCGCCAGCAGCCCTCAGGGGGACACTGAAGCTTTCTTT
CDR3: CASSPQGDTEAFF
V: TRBV5-1
D: TRBD1
size: -
length: 13
J: TRBJ1-1

DNA: TGTGCCAGCAGTTTATTAGGGGGCGGCACTGAAGCTTTCTTT
CDR3: CASSLLGGGTEAFF
V: TRBV27
D: TRBD1
size: -
length: 14
J: TRBJ1-1

DNA: TGCGCCAGCAGCCTCCCTTTGCGGGAGACCTCTGGGGCCAACGTCCTGACTTTC
CDR3: CASSLPLRETSGANVLTF
V: TRBV5-1
D: TRBD2
size: few
length: 18
J: TRBJ2-6

DNA: TGTGCCAGCCGGCGGGACAGCACAGATACGCAGTATTTT
CDR3: CASRRDSTDTQYF
V: TRBV9
D: -
size: -
length: 13
J: TRBJ2-3

DNA: TGTGCCAGCAGTTATTCCAGGGAAGACTCCTACGAGCAGTACTTC
CDR3: CASSYSREDSYEQYF
V: TRBV6-5
D: -
size: -
length: 15
J: TRBJ2-7

DNA: TGCAGCGTTGACCCTAGCGGGAGGGCCGGTTACAATGAGCAGTTCTTC
CDR3: CSVDPSGRAGYNEQFF
V: TRBV29-1
D: TRBD2
size: -
length: 16
J: TRBJ2-1

DNA: TGTGCCAGCAGCTGGACTAGAGAGGGGGATACGCAGTATTTT
CDR3: CASSWTREGDTQYF
V: TRBV7-9
D: TRBD2
size: -
length: 14
J: TRBJ2-3

DNA: TGTGCCAGTAGTGGACACAGGGGTAAAAACACTGAAGCTTTCTTT
CDR3: CASSGHRGKNTEAFF
V: TRBV19
D: TRBD1
size: -
length: 15
J: TRBJ1-1

DNA: TGCAGCGCCGAGACAGGACCCACTGAAGCTTTCTTT
CDR3: CSAETGPTEAFF
V: TRBV29-1
D: -
size: -
length: 12
J: TRBJ1-1

DNA: TGTGCCAGCAGTTCTCTAGCGGGACCCGCCTACGAGCAGTACTTC
CDR3: CASSSLAGPAYEQYF
V: TRBV27
D: TRBD2
size: -
length: 15
J: TRBJ2-7

DNA: TGTGCCAGCAGTCCGACACCGGAACGGGGCGAGCAGTACTTC
CDR3: CASSPTPERGEQYF
V: TRBV2
D: -
size: few
length: 14
J: TRBJ2-7

DNA: TGCAGCGTTGGGTGGGGGGAGAACACTGAAGCTTTCTTT
CDR3: CSVGWGENTEAFF
V: TRBV29-1
D: -
size: few
length: 13
J: TRBJ1-1